This T cell receptor beta chain stems from a study of blood T cell repertoires in COVID-19. For the study at large: Acute and convalescent COVID-19 samples came from the United States, Italy and Spain.

Germline V gene data show CDR1 as SGHAT and CDR2 as FQNNGV. This CDR3 comprises 14 residues. Deletions cut 5 bases from V and 3 bases from J, with 13 bases between. Method: immunoSEQ multiplex PCR; TCRdb's copy keeps in-frame clones and lacks some. There are roughly 68,000 clones in the sample; around 85% occur only once, and roughly a tenth lies in the top ten. Source material: peripheral blood. The TCR originated in a woman between 50 and 59 years old with acute or convalescent COVID-19. The rearrangement joins TRBV11-2 to TRBJ1-2; D is ambiguous. CDR3 sequence (DNA): TGTGCCAGCAGCCTTACCCCCGGGGACTATGGCTACACCTTC. It translates to CASSLTPGDYGYTF.